This T cell receptor beta chain is from a study of T-cell memory formation after mild COVID-19. Trimming took 0 bases from V and 0 from J, leaving 14 bases between them. The CDR3 runs to 18 residues. Germline CDR1 LGHNA, CDR2 YSLEER. The study, taken as a whole, reports: Later expanders leaned CD4+, whereas clones that contracted between day 15 and 85 were balanced CD4/CD8.

A word on this clonotype: Its antigen is currently unknown.

Each CDR3 protein is one row after TCRdb ran MiXCR on the 5' RACE reads. There are 85,000 to 130,000 distinct CDR3 sequences in the sample; 11% occur only once, and approximately 39% lies in the top ten. Sequencing was carried out using PBMCs or a T cell subset sorted from them (not recorded which). This clonotype originated in a man between 18 and 29 years old who had mild COVID-19 (a few samples of this study predate the infection). Cell type and time point are not known. This chain links TRBV4-3 with TRBJ2-2, with D possibly matching TRBD1 (5 bases). The DNA of the CDR3 is TGCGCCAGCAGCCAAGATGGTTTAGGGGAACCGAACACCGGGGAGCTGTTTTTT. Its protein product is CASSQDGLGEPNTGELFF.